This entry features one T cell receptor beta chain sequence. Per germline, CDR1 LGHNA and CDR2 YSLEER. With V trimmed by 4 bases and J by 2 bases, 8 bases remained unmatched. The CDR3 is made up of 17 amino acids. These data originate in a study of blood T cell repertoires in COVID-19. Study summary: Collection of acute and convalescent COVID-19 samples took place in the United States, Italy and Spain. PBMCs, B-cell-depleted T cells, or T cells provided the cDNA or gDNA that made up the material.

TCRdb's table, derived via immunoSEQ multiplex PCR, lists solely in-frame clones and lacks some. The table records tens of thousands of clones, around 90% of them present only once. V is TRBV4-3 and J is TRBJ2-6; 7 nucleotides align to TRBD2. Sequencing input: peripheral blood. This sequence was found in a human donor in a cohort sampled during active COVID-19. The DNA for the CDR3 is TGCGCCAGCAGCCCCCAAGGCGCGGGAGCTGGGGCCAACGTCCTGACTTTC. This gives the protein CASSPQGAGAGANVLTF.